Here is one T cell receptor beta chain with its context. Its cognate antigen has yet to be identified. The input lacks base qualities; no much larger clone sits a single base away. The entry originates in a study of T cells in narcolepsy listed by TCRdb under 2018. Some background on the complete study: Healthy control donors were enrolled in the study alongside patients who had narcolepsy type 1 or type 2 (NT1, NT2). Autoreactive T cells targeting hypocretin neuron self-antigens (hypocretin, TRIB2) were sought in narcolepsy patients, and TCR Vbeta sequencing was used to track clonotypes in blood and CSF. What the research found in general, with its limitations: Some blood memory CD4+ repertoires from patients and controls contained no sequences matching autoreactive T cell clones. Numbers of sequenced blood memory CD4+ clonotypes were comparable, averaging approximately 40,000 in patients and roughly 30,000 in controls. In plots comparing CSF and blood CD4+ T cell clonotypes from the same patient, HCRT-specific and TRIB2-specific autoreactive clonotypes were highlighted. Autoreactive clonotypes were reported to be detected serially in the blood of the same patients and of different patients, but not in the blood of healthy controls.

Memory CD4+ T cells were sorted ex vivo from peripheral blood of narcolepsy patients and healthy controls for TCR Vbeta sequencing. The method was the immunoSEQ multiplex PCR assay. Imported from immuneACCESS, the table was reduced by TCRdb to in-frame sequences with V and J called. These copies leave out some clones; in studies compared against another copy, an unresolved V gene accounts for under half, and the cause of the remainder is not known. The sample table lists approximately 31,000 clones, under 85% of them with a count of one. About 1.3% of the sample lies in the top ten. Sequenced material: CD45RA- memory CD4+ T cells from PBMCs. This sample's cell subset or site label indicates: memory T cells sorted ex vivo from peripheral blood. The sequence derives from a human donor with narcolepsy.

At the DNA level, the sequence is TGTGCCAGCAGCCTAGCGGGGAGCTCCTACAATGAGCAGTTCTTC. Translation gives CASSLAGSSYNEQFF. This chain is built from TRBV9 and TRBJ2-1, with 9 bases in between that match TRBD2. From the cysteine through the phenylalanine, the CDR3 covers 15 amino acids. Left in the record is the CDR3 DNA by itself, 45 bases read in frame from the first base. The V end gives up 4 bases and the J end 0 bases, leaving 2 bases in the junction not matched to a gene. Per the germline V gene, SGDLS is the CDR1 and YYNGEE is the CDR2.